This T cell receptor beta chain was recovered during a study of blood T cell repertoires in COVID-19. Across the whole study: The United States, Italy and Spain supplied acute and convalescent COVID-19 samples. In each case, the material was cDNA or gDNA derived from T cells, B-cell-depleted T cells, or PBMCs.

Per the study methods: Nucleated cell number was recorded as an estimate derived from reference gene primer amplification. TCRdb's table, derived via immunoSEQ multiplex PCR, lists solely in-frame clones and lacks some. V and J calls plus clone size are reproduced from that table; the DNA served to infer D and trimming. The sample includes about 59,000 clones, roughly 90% of them seen just once. This CDR3 comprises 20 residues. The clonotype was recovered from an elderly man in a cohort sampled during active COVID-19. Sequencing was performed on peripheral blood. The chain is built from TRBV21-1 and TRBJ2-2; the D segment call TRBD2 is taken from the table without a DNA check. TRBV21-1 is a documented pseudogene. The CDR3 coding sequence is TGTGCCAGCAGCAAAGTTGGGCTAGCGGGATCGACCCGGGGCACCGGGGAGCTGTTTTTT. Its protein product is CASSKVGLAGSTRGTGELFF.